The 19 T cell receptor beta chains below were found in one sample sequenced in a study of shared clonotypes between healthy human individuals. The naive CD8 population came from CD45RO-negative cells selected for CCR7, without terminally differentiated effector memory CD45RA+ cells. Profiled with immunoSEQ multiplex PCR; TCRdb holds only in-frame clones, not every one. The top ten clones hold approximately 1.6% of a sample with over 2,000,000 clones, approximately 92% of them seen once. The sequenced sample was naive CD8+ T cells from PBMCs. These receptor sequences come from a man younger than 35 in good health. Some clones in this sample may be carry-over from other donors' samples.

The rearrangement uses TRBV7-8 and TRBJ1-4, with 7 positions matching TRBD1. The J segment lost 6 bases and the V segment lost 1 base, leaving 8 bases of the junction unmatched. There are 16 residues in the CDR3. Germline lookup yields CDR1 SGHVS and CDR2 FQNEAQ. The CDR3 here is CASSLVPGQTYEKLFF. CDR3 in DNA: TGTGCCAGCAGCTTAGTCCCGGGACAGACGTATGAAAAACTGTTTTTT.

The V call is TRBV5-1, the J call TRBJ1-1, with TRBD1 matching 8 bases. J gave up 4 bases and V 2 bases, and 7 bases lay outside the gene matches. The germline V gene has CDR1 SGHRS and CDR2 YFSETQ. The CDR3 spans 15 residues. The CDR3 loop is CASSFFSGTGTEAFF. CDR3 nucleotide sequence: TGCGCCAGCAGCTTCTTTAGTGGGACAGGCACTGAAGCTTTCTTT.

This clone was observed a single time. This chain links TRBV7-8 with TRBJ1-5; D perhaps matches TRBD1 (5 bases). The CDR3 is 15 amino acids. Germline assignment: CDR1 SGHVS and CDR2 FQNEAQ. Trimming took off 5 bases at V and 4 bases at J, with 15 bases between the two ends. In nucleotides, the CDR3 is TGTGCCAGCAGCAAGGAAGGGGTCTCTAATCAGCCCCAGCATTTT. Translation: CASSKEGVSNQPQHF.

The chain uses TRBV28 and TRBJ2-7, with a possible D match to TRBD1 (5 bases). This CDR3 contains 13 residues. The germline V gene has CDR1 MDHEN and CDR2 SYDVKM. V lost 4 bases, J lost 3 bases, and 10 bases lay in between. In nucleotides, the CDR3 is TGTGCCAGCAGTTGGGGCTTGGGCTACGAGCAGTACTTC. Its translation: CASSWGLGYEQYF.

This chain uses TRBV28 with TRBJ1-4; D is unresolved. The CDR3 is 16 residues long. CDR1 and CDR2 (germline): MDHEN, SYDVKM. The V end lost 6 bases, the J end lost 8 bases, and 22 bases lay between the germline ends. The CDR3 DNA is TGTGCCAGCAGGCAACACCCGCGGGTCATAGGCGAAAAACTGTTTTTT. It yields the protein CASRQHPRVIGEKLFF.

V usage is TRBV11-2 and J usage is TRBJ2-3; the match to TRBD2 covers 10 bases. Germline V gene data show CDR1 as SGHAT and CDR2 as FQNNGV. The CDR3 runs to 15 residues. With 1 base clipped from V and 4 bases from J, the junction kept 2 bases outside the gene matches. CDR3 in amino acids: CASSLVGLAPDTQYF. In nucleotides, the CDR3 is TGTGCCAGCAGCTTAGTGGGACTAGCGCCAGATACGCAGTATTTT.

This chain uses TRBV2 with TRBJ2-5, with 8 positions matching TRBD1. The ends lost 8 bases at V and 3 bases at J; junction bases unmatched: 8. This CDR3 spans 14 amino acids. The germline CDR1 and CDR2 sequences are SNHLY and FYNNEI. CDR3 amino acids: CASLGTTGEETQYF. The CDR3 nucleotides are TGTGCCAGCCTCGGGACGACAGGGGAAGAGACCCAGTACTTC.

CDR3 DNA sequence: TGTGCCAGCAGTTTAAGGTGGGGGGCGCGGGAGACCCAGTACTTC. Its translation: CASSLRWGARETQYF. This sequence joins TRBV27 and TRBJ2-5; either TRBD1 or TRBD2 may supply D (6 bases each). CDR3 length: 15 residues. V gave up 2 bases and J gave up 5 bases, with 15 bases separating them. Germline lookup yields CDR1 MNHEY and CDR2 SMNVEV (reference sequence).

The chain has TRBV28 and TRBJ2-1; D gene ambiguous. Trimming stripped 6 bases from V and 0 bases from J, with 18 bases between. The CDR3 length is 17 residues. Germline-derived CDR1 and CDR2 are MDHEN and SYDVKM. The DNA for the CDR3 is TGTGCCAGCAGCCTTTTAGACGGTCCCAGCTCCTACAATGAGCAGTTCTTC. This translates into CASSLLDGPSSYNEQFF.

V and J are TRBV7-9 and TRBJ1-2, with D perhaps matching TRBD1 (5 bases). CDR1 and CDR2 (germline): SEHNR, FQNEAQ (reference sequence). The CDR3 consists of 15 residues. V lost 5 bases to trimming and J lost 2 bases, with 15 bases between them. The CDR3 DNA follows: TGTGCCAGCAGCGCGGTGGGGGTAGTGAACTATGGCTACACCTTC. Protein: CASSAVGVVNYGYTF.

The rearrangement uses TRBV20-1 and TRBJ2-5; D gene unclear. The CDR3 contains 10 residues. V shed 5 bases and J shed 5 bases, with 6 bases lying between them. Germline V gene lookup returns CDR1 DFQATT and CDR2 SNEGSKA (reference sequence). CDR3 protein: CSAASETQYF. CDR3 nucleotide sequence: TGCAGTGCTGCCTCGGAGACCCAGTACTTC.

This clone has only a few counts. The chain links TRBV28 to TRBJ1-2, with TRBD1 as a possible D gene (6 bases). CDR1 MDHEN and CDR2 SYDVKM come from the germline V gene. Trimming left V 2 bases short and J 7 bases short, with 11 bases between. The CDR3 spans 13 residues. The CDR3, as DNA: TGTGCCAGCAGTTTAGTGGGGGCGGGTGGCTACACCTTC. Amino acid sequence: CASSLVGAGGYTF.

As concerns this clone: Other DNA sequences in the same sample also yield this CDR3. The V call is TRBV6-5, the J call TRBJ2-7; 8 nucleotides agree with TRBD1. After removal of 6 bases from V and 4 bases from J, the junction contained 2 bases not matched to a gene. In germline, CDR1 is MNHEY, CDR2 SVGAGI. CDR3 size: 12 residues. DNA of the CDR3: TGTGCCAGCAGCAGACAGGGGTACGAGCAGTACTTC. Its protein is CASSRQGYEQYF.

This clone has a single count. The rearrangement links TRBV6-1 to TRBJ2-7; 9 bases line up with TRBD1. V trimming: 6 bases; J trimming: 6 bases; junction bases outside the gene matches: 3. The CDR3 is 12 amino acids. CDR1 is MNHNS and CDR2 is SASEGT in the germline V gene. Here the CDR3 reads CASRGTGSEQYF. CDR3 DNA sequence: TGTGCCAGCAGAGGGACAGGGAGCGAGCAGTACTTC.

This CDR3 reads CASGLDRDNTGELFF. CDR3 DNA sequence: TGTGCTAGTGGTTTGGACCGGGACAACACCGGGGAGCTGTTTTTT. The chain uses TRBV12-5 and TRBJ2-2, with D perhaps assigned TRBD1 or TRBD2 (5 bases each). CDR3 length: 15 amino acids. The V end was cut by 1 base, the J end by 2 bases, with 8 bases between. Germline CDR1 and CDR2: LGHNT and FRNRAP.

A single count supports this clone. J is TRBJ1-1 and V is TRBV9; D might be TRBD1 (5 bases). CDR1 SGDLS and CDR2 YYNGEE come from the germline V gene. The ends were cut back, 0 bases at V and 4 bases at J, with 13 bases in the middle. The CDR3 contains 15 residues. CDR3 residues: CASSVVGPGLTEAFF. As DNA, the CDR3 is TGTGCCAGCAGCGTAGTCGGCCCGGGGCTCACTGAAGCTTTCTTT.

The rearrangement joins TRBV9 to TRBJ2-1, with TRBD1 matching over 8 bases. The J segment lost 8 bases and the V segment lost 3 bases, leaving 7 bases of the junction unmatched. CDR1 and CDR2 from the germline V gene are SGDLS and YYNGEE. This CDR3 contains 14 residues. For the CDR3, the DNA is TGTGCCAGCAGCGGGAGGACAGGGTTGGATGAGCAGTTCTTC. Amino acid sequence: CASSGRTGLDEQFF.

The chain recombines TRBV7-9 with TRBJ2-2; D ambiguous. The CDR3 length is 14 residues. CDR1 is SEHNR and CDR2 is FQNEAQ in the germline V gene (reference sequence). V was shortened by 5 bases and J by 1 base, with 8 bases between the two germline ends. CDR3 in amino acids: CASSRELNTGELFF. CDR3 bases: TGTGCCAGCAGCCGCGAGTTGAACACCGGGGAGCTGTTTTTT.

CDR3 nucleotide sequence: TGTGCCAGCGTGCCACCGGGACGGTCTGCCGAGACCCAGTACTTC. It translates to CASVPPGRSAETQYF. The chain is built from TRBV28 and TRBJ2-5, with D possibly called TRBD1 or TRBD2 (5 bases each). V was trimmed by 8 bases and J by 5 bases, leaving 21 bases between them. The CDR3 length is 15 residues. From germline, CDR1 is MDHEN and CDR2 SYDVKM.